The sequence of this T cell receptor beta chain was determined in a study of OX40 agonist ivuxolimab in advanced cancers. The germline CDR1 and CDR2 sequences are SGHRS and YFSETQ. The CDR3 is 13 amino acids. The V end lost 3 bases, the J end lost 6 bases, and 10 bases lay between the germline ends. As concerns this clone: Antigen unknown.

Repertoires were generated with immunoSEQ multiplex PCR, while TCRdb's copy carries only in-frame clones and drops some. In the table there are about 38,000 clones, about 88% of which are singletons. Whole-study results and caveats: The antigen specificity of the peripheral T cells (those that were expanded) was not determined.

The chain is built from TRBV5-1 and TRBJ2-1; D gene unclear. The TCR originated in an adult with an advanced solid tumor such as melanoma, head and neck, liver or kidney cancer. The specimen comprised CD4+ or CD8+ T cells sorted from blood, sampled in a trial of the OX40 agonist ivuxolimab. DNA of the CDR3: TGCGCCAGCAGCTGGAGATCATCCAATGAGCAGTTCTTC. Encoded protein: CASSWRSSNEQFF.